This section outlines one T cell receptor beta chain sequence together with its context. Its antigen is unknown. No much larger clone exists at a distance of one base, and base qualities are not known. This specimen comes from a study of technical replicates of blood from a few donors (dated by TCRdb to 2015 to 2018). Library construction relied on the immunoSEQ multiplex PCR assay. The source is immuneACCESS, and TCRdb retained only in-frame sequences with V and J called. Part of the clones is not carried over; for the studies checked, unresolved V genes explain less than half of this, and the remainder is unexplained. Recorded for this sample are about 83,000 clones; around nine tenths of them occurred a single time. Of the sample, 0.25% falls within the top ten clones. This clonotype was sampled from a human donor in good health. Sequenced: T cells isolated from PBMCs.

The nucleotides are TGTGCCAGCAGTGGTCTGGGGCGCGATAATTACGAGCAGTACTTC. Its translation is CASSGLGRDNYEQYF. The rearrangement combines TRBV2 with TRBJ2-7, and the D gene may be TRBD1, 5 bases matching. V and J are truncated by 4 bases and 4 bases respectively, leaving an intervening sequence of 17 bases. The CDR3 spans 15 residues, from the cysteine through the phenylalanine. Only the CDR3 region is kept as DNA, spanning 45 bases read in frame from base 1. From the germline V gene, CDR1 is SNHLY and CDR2 is FYNNEI.